The 8 T cell receptor beta chains reported below all come from one sample, sequenced in a study of cytomegalovirus exposure and HLA in healthy donors. Use of 60 Vbeta and 13 Jbeta primers characterized the PCR. The protocol was immunoSEQ multiplex PCR, while the TCRdb copy is restricted to in-frame clones and leaves out a portion. The sample comprises about 130,000 clones, roughly three quarters of which are singletons, and over 2% rests with the top ten. The sequenced sample was PBMCs. The receptors here all came from a man aged 25 to 40 in good health and CMV-seronegative.

This chain connects TRBV11-1 to TRBJ2-1; no firm D call. CDR3 size: 15 residues. V was clipped by 1 base and J by 4 bases, with 11 bases between them. Germline loops: CDR1 SGHAT, CDR2 FQDESV (reference sequence). CDR3 DNA: TGTGCCAGCAGCTTAGTAAGATACAGTTACAATGAGCAGTTCTTC. Protein: CASSLVRYSYNEQFF.

The genes are TRBV4-2 and TRBJ2-7, with a weak D call TRBD2 (6 bases). CDR1 and CDR2 (germline): LGHNA, YNFKEQ. Trimming removed 0 bases at V and 3 bases at J, with 15 bases between. The CDR3 runs to 16 residues. CDR3 in DNA: TGTGCCAGCAGCCAAGATCCCCCTAGCGCCGGCTACGAGCAGTACTTC. Encoded protein: CASSQDPPSAGYEQYF.

The table lists this clone with a few counts. The chain has TRBV28 and TRBJ2-7, with 7 nucleotides matching TRBD2. V gave up 7 bases and J gave up 0 bases; unmatched junction bases: 6. CDR3 length: 14 residues. Germline CDR1 reads MDHEN; CDR2 reads SYDVKM. The CDR3 coding sequence is TGTGCCAGCACCAACAGCGGGACCTCCTACGAGCAGTACTTC. Protein sequence: CASTNSGTSYEQYF.

The V and J genes are TRBV13 and TRBJ2-7; 12 nucleotides match TRBD2. J lost 3 bases, V lost 5 bases, and 11 bases had no gene match. The CDR3 totals 17 residues. Germline assignment: CDR1 PRHDT and CDR2 FYEKMQ (reference sequence). Here the CDR3 DNA reads TGTGCCAGCAGCAGGACTAGCGGGACCCTGGCGCTCTACGAGCAGTACTTC. Translated: CASSRTSGTLALYEQYF. The complete variable domain, with remaining parts taken from reference TRBV13 and TRBJ2-7, reads AAGVIQSPRHLIKEKRETATLKCYPIPRHDTVYWYQQGPGQDPQFLISFYEKMQSDKGSIPDRFSAQQFSDYHSELNMSSLELGDSALYFCASSRTSGTLALYEQYFGPGTRLTVT.

The table lists this clone with a few counts. This chain connects TRBV6-6 to TRBJ2-5; 9 bases are shared with TRBD1. Germline CDR1 and CDR2: MNHNY and SVGAGI (reference sequence). The CDR3 runs 14 residues. The V gene end was trimmed by 6 bases and the J gene end by 2 bases; junction bases not matched to a gene: 4. CDR3 nucleotides: TGTGCCAGCAGCTACGGACAGGGGCAAGAGACCCAGTACTTC. Translating gives CASSYGQGQETQYF.

The rearrangement joins TRBV27 to TRBJ1-1; perhaps TRBD1 as D (5 bases). This CDR3 region has 14 residues. The germline gives CDR1 MNHEY, CDR2 SMNVEV (reference sequence). Trimming cost V 5 bases and J 4 bases, with 14 bases left between them. DNA of the CDR3: TGTGCCAGCAGTCCGCTCGGGGGATTCACTGAAGCTTTCTTT. The encoded protein is CASSPLGGFTEAFF.

The chain links TRBV5-4 to TRBJ2-5; 13 positions match TRBD2. Germline V CDR1 and CDR2: SGHNT, YYREEE (reference sequence). This CDR3 contains 15 residues. Losses at the gene ends were 0 bases for V and 9 bases for J; bases not matched to a gene: 5. In DNA, the CDR3 is TGTGCCAGCAGCTTGGGGACTAGCGGGAGTAGGGCCCAGTACTTC. Protein: CASSLGTSGSRAQYF.

The count of this clone is one. The chain joins TRBV28 to TRBJ2-3, with a possible D match to TRBD2 (7 bases). This CDR3 has 21 residues. Germline CDR1 reads MDHEN; CDR2 reads SYDVKM. V was pared by 5 bases and J by 3 bases, with 33 bases between. The CDR3 here is CASSPMTGLRPEGAGTDTQYF. The CDR3 region has the DNA TGTGCCAGCAGTCCCATGACAGGCTTAAGACCCGAGGGAGCGGGGACAGATACGCAGTATTTT.